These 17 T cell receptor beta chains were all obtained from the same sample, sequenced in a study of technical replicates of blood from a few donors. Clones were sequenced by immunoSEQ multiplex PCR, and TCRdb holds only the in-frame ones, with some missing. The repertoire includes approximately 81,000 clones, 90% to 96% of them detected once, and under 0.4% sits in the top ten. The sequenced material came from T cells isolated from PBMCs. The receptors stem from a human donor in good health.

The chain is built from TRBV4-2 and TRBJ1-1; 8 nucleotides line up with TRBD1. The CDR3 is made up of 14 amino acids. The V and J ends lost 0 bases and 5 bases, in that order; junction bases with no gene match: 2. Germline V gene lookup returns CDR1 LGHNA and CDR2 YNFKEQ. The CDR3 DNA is TGTGCCAGCAGCCAAGAGCGGACAGGGACTGAAGCTTTCTTT. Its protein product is CASSQERTGTEAFF.

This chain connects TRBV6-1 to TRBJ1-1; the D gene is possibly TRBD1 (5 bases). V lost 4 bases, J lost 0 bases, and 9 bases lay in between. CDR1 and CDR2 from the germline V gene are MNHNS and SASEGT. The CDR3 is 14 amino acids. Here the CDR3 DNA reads TGTGCCAGCAGTGTACAGGCCGTGAACACTGAAGCTTTCTTT. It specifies CASSVQAVNTEAFF.

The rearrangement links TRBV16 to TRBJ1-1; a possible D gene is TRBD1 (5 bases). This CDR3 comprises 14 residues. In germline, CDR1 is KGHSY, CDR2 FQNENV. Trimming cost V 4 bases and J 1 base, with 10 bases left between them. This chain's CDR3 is CASSPYTGNTEAFF. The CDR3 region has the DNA TGTGCCAGCAGCCCATATACAGGGAACACTGAAGCTTTCTTT.

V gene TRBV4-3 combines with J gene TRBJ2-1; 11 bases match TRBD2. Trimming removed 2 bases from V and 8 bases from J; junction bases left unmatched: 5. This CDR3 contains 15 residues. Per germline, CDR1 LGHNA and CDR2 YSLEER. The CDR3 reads CASSQRLAGLYEQFF. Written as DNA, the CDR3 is TGCGCCAGCAGCCAACGACTAGCGGGACTTTATGAGCAGTTCTTC.

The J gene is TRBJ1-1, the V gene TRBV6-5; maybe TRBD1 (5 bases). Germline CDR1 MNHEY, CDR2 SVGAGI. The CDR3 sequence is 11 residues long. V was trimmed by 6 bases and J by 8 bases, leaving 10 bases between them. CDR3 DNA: TGTGCCAGCAGAGCAGGGAGGGAAGCTTTCTTT. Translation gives CASRAGREAFF.

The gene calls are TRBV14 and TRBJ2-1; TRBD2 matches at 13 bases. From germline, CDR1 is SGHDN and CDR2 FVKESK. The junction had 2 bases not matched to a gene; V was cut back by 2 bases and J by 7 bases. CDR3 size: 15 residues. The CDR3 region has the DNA TGTGCCAGCAGCCAACCGGGACTAGCGGGAAATGAGCAGTTCTTC. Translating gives CASSQPGLAGNEQFF.

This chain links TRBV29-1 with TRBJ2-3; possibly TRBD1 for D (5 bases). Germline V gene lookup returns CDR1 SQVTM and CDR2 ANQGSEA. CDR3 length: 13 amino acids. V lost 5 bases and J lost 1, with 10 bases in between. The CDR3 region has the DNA TGCAGCGTTCCCCAGGGTGGCACAGATACGCAGTATTTT. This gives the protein CSVPQGGTDTQYF.

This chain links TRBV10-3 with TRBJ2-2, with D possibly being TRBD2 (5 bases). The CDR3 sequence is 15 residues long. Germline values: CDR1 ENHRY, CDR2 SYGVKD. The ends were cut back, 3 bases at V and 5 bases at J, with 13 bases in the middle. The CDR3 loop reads CAISDGVAWTGELFF. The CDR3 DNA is TGTGCCATCAGTGATGGGGTAGCGTGGACCGGGGAGCTGTTTTTT.

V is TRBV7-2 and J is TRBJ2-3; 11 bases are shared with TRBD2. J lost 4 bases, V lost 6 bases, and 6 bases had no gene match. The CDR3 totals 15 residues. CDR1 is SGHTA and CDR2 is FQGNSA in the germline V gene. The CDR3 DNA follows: TGTGCCAGCAGACCAGGACTAGCGGGCTCAGATACGCAGTATTTT. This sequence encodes CASRPGLAGSDTQYF.

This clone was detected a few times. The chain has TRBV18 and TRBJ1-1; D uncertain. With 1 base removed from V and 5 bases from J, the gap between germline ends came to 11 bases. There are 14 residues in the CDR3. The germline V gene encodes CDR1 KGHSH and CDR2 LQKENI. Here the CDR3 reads CASSPQEVTTEAFF. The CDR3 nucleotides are TGTGCCAGCTCACCACAGGAGGTAACAACTGAAGCTTTCTTT.

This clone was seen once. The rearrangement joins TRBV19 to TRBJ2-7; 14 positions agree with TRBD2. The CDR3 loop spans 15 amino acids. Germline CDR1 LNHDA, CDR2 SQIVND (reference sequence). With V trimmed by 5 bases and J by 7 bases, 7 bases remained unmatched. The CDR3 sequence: CASSWTSGGTREQYF. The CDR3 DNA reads TGTGCCAGTAGTTGGACTAGCGGGGGGACTCGGGAGCAGTACTTC. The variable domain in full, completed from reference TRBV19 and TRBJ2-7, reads DGGITQSPKYLFRKEGQNVTLSCEQNLNHDAMYWYRQDPGQGLRLIYYSQIVNDFQKGDIAEGYSVSREKKESFPLTVTSAQKNPTAFYLCASSWTSGGTREQYFGPGTRLTVT.

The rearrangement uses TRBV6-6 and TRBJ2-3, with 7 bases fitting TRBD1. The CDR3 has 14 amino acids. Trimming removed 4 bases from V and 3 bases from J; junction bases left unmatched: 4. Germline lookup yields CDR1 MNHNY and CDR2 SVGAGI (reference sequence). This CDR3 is CASSSRQGTDTQYF. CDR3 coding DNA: TGTGCCAGCAGTTCCCGACAGGGTACAGATACGCAGTATTTT.

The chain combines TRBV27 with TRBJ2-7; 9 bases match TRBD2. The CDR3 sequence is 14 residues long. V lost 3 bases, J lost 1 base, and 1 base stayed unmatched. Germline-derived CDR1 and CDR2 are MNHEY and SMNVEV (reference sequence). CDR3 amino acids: CASSFSGSSYEQYF. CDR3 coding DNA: TGTGCCAGCAGTTTTAGCGGGAGTTCCTACGAGCAGTACTTC.

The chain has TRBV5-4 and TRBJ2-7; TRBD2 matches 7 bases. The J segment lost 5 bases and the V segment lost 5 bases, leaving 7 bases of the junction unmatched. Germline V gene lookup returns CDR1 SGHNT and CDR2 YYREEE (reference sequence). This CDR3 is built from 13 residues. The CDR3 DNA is TGTGCCAGCAGTAAAGGGACTACTAACGAGCAGTACTTC. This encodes CASSKGTTNEQYF.

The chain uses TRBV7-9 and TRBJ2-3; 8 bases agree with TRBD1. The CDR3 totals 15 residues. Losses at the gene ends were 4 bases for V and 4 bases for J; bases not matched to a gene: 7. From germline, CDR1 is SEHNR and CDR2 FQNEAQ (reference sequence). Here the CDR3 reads CASSSGQAWPDTQYF. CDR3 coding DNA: TGTGCCAGCAGCTCGGGACAGGCCTGGCCAGATACGCAGTATTTT.

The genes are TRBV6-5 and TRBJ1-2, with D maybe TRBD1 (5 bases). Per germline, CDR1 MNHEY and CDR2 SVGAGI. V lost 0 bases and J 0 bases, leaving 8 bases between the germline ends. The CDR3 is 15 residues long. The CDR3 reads CASSYSIGANYGYTF. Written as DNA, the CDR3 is TGTGCCAGCAGTTACTCGATAGGGGCTAACTATGGCTACACCTTC.

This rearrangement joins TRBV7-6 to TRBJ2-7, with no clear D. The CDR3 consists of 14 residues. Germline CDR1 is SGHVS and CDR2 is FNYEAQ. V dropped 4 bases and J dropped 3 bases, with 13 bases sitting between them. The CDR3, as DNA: TGTGCCAGCAGCTCAACCTACAGAGACTACGAGCAGTACTTC. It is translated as CASSSTYRDYEQYF.